This record looks at one TCR beta chain sequence and its context. This record comes from a study of blood T cell repertoires in COVID-19. Donors in Cohort 3 who had recovered were those with two negative PCRs, healthcare professional clearance, or resolution of their symptoms. As processed by the authors: Amplification from reference gene primers served as the basis for estimated nucleated cell counts. The repertoire was sequenced with immunoSEQ multiplex PCR; TCRdb's copy has only in-frame clones and lacks some. V and J calls and clone size follow that table, whereas D and trimming were derived from the DNA. The repertoire consists of hundreds of thousands of clones, with about 88% occurring once and the leading ten covering around 2.7%. After removal of 3 bases from V and 6 bases from J, the junction contained 11 bases not matched to a gene. Germline lookup yields CDR1 SGHNT and CDR2 YYREEE (reference sequence). The CDR3 spans 15 residues.

Sequenced: PBMCs or T cells enriched from blood (not recorded which). The V call is TRBV5-4, the J call TRBJ2-7, with 8 bases fitting TRBD1. The TCR originated in a man aged 60-69 years who had recovered from COVID-19. The CDR3 loop reads CASSSQGALYSEQYF. The DNA of the CDR3 is TGTGCCAGCAGCTCCCAGGGGGCGCTTTATTCCGAGCAGTACTTC.